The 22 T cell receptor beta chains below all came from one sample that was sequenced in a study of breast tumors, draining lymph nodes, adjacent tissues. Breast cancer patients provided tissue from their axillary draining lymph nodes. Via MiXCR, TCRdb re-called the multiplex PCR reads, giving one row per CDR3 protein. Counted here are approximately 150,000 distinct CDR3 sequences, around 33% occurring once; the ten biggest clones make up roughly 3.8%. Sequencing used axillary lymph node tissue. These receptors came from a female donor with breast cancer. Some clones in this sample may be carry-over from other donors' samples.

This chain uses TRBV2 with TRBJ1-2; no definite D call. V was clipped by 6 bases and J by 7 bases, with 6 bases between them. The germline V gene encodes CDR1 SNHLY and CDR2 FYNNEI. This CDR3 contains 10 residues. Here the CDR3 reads CASRGSGYTF. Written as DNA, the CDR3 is TGTGCCAGCAGAGGGAGTGGCTACACCTTC. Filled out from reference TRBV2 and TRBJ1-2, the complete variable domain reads EPEVTQTPSHQVTQMGQEVILRCVPISNHLYFYWYRQILGQKVEFLVSFYNNEISEKSEIFDDQFSVERPDGSNFTLKIRSTKLEDSAMYFCASRGSGYTFGSGTRLTVV.

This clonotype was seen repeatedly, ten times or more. CDR3 region: CASSVGTSGAYEQYF. The DNA of the CDR3 is TGTGCCAGCAGCGTAGGGACTAGCGGAGCCTACGAGCAGTACTTC. The J gene is TRBJ2-7, the V gene TRBV9; the match to TRBD2 covers 10 bases. The CDR3 runs to 15 residues. Germline loops: CDR1 SGDLS, CDR2 YYNGEE. V lost 0 bases and J lost 2; bases outside the gene matches: 2.

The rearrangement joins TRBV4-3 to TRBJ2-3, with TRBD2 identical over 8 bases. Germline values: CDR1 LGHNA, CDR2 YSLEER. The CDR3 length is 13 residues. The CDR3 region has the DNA TGCGCGCAAGGAGGAGCGGGAGTAGATACGCAGTATTTT. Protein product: CAQGGAGVDTQYF.

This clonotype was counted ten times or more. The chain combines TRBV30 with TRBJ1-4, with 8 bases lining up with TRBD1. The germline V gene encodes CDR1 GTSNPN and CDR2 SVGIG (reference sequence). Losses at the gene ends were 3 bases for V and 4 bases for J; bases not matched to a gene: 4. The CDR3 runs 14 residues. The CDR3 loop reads CAWRDRAGNEKLFF. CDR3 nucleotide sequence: TGTGCCTGGAGGGACAGGGCGGGTAATGAAAAACTGTTTTTT.

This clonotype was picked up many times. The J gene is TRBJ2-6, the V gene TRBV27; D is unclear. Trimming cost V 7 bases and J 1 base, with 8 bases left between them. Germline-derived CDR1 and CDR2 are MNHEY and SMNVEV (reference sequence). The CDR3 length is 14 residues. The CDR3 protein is CASNKYSGANVLTF. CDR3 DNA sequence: TGTGCCAGCAATAAGTATTCTGGGGCCAACGTCCTGACTTTC.

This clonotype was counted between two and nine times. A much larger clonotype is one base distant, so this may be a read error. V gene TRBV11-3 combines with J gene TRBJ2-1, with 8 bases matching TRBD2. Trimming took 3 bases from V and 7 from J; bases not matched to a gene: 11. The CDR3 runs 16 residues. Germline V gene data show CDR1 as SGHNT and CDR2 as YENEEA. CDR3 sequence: CASSFDGREVGNEQFF. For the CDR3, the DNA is TGTGCCAGCAGCTTTGACGGGCGGGAGGTGGGAAATGAGCAGTTCTTC.

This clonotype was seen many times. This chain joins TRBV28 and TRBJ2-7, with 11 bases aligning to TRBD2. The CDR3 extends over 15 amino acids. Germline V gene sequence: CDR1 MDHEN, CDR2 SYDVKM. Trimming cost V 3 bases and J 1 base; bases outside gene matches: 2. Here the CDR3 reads CASSFRTSGSYEQYF. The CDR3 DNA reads TGTGCCAGCAGTTTCCGGACTAGCGGGTCCTACGAGCAGTACTTC.

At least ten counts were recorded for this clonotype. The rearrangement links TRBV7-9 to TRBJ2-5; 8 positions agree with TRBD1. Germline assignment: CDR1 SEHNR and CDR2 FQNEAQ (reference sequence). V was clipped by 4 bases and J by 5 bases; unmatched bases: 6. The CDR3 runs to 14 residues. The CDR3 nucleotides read TGTGCCAGCAGCTCGGACAGGGTCGGGGAGACCCAGTACTTC. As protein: CASSSDRVGETQYF.

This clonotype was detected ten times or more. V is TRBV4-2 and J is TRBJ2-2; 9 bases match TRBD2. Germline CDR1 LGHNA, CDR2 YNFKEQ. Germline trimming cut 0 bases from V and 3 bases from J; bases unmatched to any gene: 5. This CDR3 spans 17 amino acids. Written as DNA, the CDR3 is TGTGCCAGCAGCCAAGAGGGCGGGGGGGCATACACCGGGGAGCTGTTTTTT. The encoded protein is CASSQEGGGAYTGELFF.

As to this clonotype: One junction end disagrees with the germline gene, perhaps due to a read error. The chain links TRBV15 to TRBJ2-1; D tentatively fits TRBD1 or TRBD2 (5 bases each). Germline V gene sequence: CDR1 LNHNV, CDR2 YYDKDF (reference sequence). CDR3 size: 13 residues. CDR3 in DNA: TGTGCCACCAGCAGCCCCTGGGGGAATGAGCAGCTCTTC. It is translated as CATSSPWGNEQLF.

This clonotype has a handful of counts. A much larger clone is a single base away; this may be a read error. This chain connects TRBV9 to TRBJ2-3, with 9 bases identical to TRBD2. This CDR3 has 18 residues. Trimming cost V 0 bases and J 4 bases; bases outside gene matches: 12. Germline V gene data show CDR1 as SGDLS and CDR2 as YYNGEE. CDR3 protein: CASSVGVVAGARADTQYF. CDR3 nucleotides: TGTGCCAGCAGCGTAGGAGTGGTAGCGGGAGCGAGGGCAGATACGCAGTATTTT. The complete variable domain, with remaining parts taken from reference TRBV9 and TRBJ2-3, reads DSGVTQTPKHLITATGQRVTLRCSPRSGDLSVYWYQQSLDQGLQFLIQYYNGEERAKGNILERFSAQQFPDLHSELNLSSLELGDSALYFCASSVGVVAGARADTQYFGPGTRLTVL.

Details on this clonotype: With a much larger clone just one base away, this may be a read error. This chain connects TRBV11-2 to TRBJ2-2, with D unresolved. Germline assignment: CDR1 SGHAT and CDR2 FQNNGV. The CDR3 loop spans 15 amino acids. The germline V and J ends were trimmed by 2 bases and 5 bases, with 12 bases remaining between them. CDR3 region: CASSLPEATTGELFF. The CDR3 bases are TGTGCCAGCAGCTTACCAGAGGCGACTACCGGGGAGCTGTTTTTT.

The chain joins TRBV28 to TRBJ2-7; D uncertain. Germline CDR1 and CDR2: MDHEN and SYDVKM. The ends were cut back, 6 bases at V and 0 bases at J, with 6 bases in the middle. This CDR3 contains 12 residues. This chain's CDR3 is CASRGDSYEQYF. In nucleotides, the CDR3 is TGTGCCAGCAGGGGCGACTCCTACGAGCAGTACTTC.

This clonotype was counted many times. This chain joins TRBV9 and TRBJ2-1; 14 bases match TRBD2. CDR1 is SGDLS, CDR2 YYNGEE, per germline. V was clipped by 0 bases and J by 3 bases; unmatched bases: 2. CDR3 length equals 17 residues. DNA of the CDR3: TGTGCCAGCAGCGTAGTGGGACTAGCGGGGGTCTACAATGAGCAGTTCTTC. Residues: CASSVVGLAGVYNEQFF.

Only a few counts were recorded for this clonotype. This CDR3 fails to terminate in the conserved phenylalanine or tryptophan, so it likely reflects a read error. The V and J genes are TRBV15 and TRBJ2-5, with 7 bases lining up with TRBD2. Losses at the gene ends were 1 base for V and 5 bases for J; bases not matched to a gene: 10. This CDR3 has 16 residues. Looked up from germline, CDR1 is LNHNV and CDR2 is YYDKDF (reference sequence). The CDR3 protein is CATSRARTSEVETQYL. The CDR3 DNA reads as TGTGCCACCAGCAGAGCGCGGACTAGTGAAGTGGAGACCCAGTACCTC.

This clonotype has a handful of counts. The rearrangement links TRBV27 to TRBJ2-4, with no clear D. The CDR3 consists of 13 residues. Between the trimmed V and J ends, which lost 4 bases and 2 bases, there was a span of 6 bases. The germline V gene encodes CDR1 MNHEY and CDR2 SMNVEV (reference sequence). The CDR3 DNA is TGTGCCAGCAGTTCTGGGCCCAAAAACATTCAGTACTTC. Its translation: CASSSGPKNIQYF.

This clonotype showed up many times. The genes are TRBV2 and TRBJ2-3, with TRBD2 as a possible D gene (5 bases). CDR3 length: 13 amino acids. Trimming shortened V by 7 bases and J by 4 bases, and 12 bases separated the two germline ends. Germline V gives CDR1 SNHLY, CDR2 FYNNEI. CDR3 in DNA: TGTGCCAGCAAGCCTAGCTTCCCAGATACGCAGTATTTT. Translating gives CASKPSFPDTQYF.

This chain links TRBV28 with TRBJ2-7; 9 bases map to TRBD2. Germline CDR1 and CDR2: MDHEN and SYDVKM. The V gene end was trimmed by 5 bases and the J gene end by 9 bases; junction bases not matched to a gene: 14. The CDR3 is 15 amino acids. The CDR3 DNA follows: TGTGCCAGCAGTCCTACGGTAGCGGGAGAGCACGGGCAGTACTTC. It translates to CASSPTVAGEHGQYF.

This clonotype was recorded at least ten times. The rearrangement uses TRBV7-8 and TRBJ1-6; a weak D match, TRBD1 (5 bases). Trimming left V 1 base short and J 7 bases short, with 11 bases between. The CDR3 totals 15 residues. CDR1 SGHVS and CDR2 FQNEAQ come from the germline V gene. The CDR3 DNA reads TGTGCCAGCAGCTTAGGGTCGGGGGGAAATTCACCCCTCCACTTT. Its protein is CASSLGSGGNSPLHF.

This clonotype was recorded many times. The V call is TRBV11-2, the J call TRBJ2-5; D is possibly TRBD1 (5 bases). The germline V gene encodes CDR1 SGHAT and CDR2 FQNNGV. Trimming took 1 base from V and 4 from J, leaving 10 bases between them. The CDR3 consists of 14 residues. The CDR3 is CASSLVAGPETQYF. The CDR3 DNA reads TGTGCCAGCAGCTTAGTGGCAGGGCCAGAGACCCAGTACTTC.

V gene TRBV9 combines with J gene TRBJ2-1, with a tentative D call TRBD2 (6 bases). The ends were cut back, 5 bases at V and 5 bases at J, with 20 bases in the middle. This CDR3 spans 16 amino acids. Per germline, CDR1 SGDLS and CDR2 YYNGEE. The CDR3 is CASSFTGTGVHNEQFF. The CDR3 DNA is TGTGCCAGCAGTTTCACTGGGACGGGGGTCCACAATGAGCAGTTCTTC.

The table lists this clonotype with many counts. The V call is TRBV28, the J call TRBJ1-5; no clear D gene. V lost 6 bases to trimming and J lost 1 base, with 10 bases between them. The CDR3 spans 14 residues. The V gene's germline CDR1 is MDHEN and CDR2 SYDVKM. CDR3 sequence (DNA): TGTGCCAGCAGCCCCGGCGGGAGCAATCAGCCCCAGCATTTT. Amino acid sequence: CASSPGGSNQPQHF.